This T cell receptor beta chain was sequenced in a study of CD8 T cells in ankylosing spondylitis. TCRdb re-called the 5' RACE reads with MiXCR, one entry per CDR3 protein. The table shows 250,000 to 350,000 distinct CDR3 sequences, with roughly 20% occurring only once. Germline CDR1 is ENHRY and CDR2 is SYGVKD. The CDR3 contains 14 residues. The V and J ends lost 7 bases and 6 bases, in that order; junction bases with no gene match: 5. The source of this sequence is a male donor with ankylosing spondylitis or in good health (not recorded which). The sequenced sample was blood, either unsorted or a sorted T cell fraction (not recorded which). The chain joins TRBV10-3 to TRBJ1-6; 8 bases agree with TRBD1. The CDR3 reads CAIKDRGVNSPLHF. The CDR3 coding sequence is TGTGCCATCAAAGACAGGGGAGTTAATTCACCCCTCCACTTT.